The 13 T cell receptor beta chains in this list originate from one sample, sequenced in a study of siplizumab effects on memory and regulatory T cells. TCRdb keeps only in-frame clones here, not all; method: immunoSEQ multiplex PCR. This table has more than 85,000 clones, roughly nine tenths appearing once. The source material was CD4+ T cells sorted from blood. All receptors come from a human donor in good health.

CDR3 bases: TGTGCCAGCAGCTTCGACTCTACCTACAATGAGCAGTTCTTC. This encodes CASSFDSTYNEQFF. The chain couples TRBV7-9 to TRBJ2-1; D uncertain. This CDR3 region has 14 residues. Germline V CDR1 and CDR2: SEHNR, FQNEAQ (reference sequence). Trimming shortened V by 3 bases and J by 2 bases, and 8 bases separated the two germline ends. Full variable domain (rest looked up from reference TRBV7-9 and TRBJ2-1): DTGVSQNPRHKITKRGQNVTFRCDPISEHNRLYWYRQTLGQGPEFLTYFQNEAQLEKSRLLSDRFSAERPKGSFSTLEIQRTEQGDSAMYLCASSFDSTYNEQFFGPGTRLTVL.

Only one count was recorded for this clone. V and J are TRBV6-5 and TRBJ2-2; 8 bases line up with TRBD1. The CDR3 is 15 amino acids. V shed 4 bases and J 0 bases; nucleotides not matched to a gene: 1. The V gene's germline CDR1 is MNHEY and CDR2 SVGAGI. CDR3 nucleotides: TGTGCCAGCAGTTCGGACAGGGCGAACACCGGGGAGCTGTTTTTT. Translation gives CASSSDRANTGELFF.

This clone was seen only once. The V and J genes are TRBV25-1 and TRBJ2-1; 11 positions match TRBD2. The germline V gene has CDR1 MGHDK and CDR2 SYGVNS. The CDR3 totals 15 residues. V was clipped by 11 bases and J by 9 bases; unmatched bases: 15. CDR3 amino acids: CASSLRVAGGFEQFF. CDR3 DNA sequence: TGTGCCTCTTCACTGAGGGTAGCGGGAGGGTTTGAGCAGTTCTTC.

This chain uses TRBV19 with TRBJ2-5; possible D gene TRBD1, 6 bases. The CDR3 loop spans 15 amino acids. The V end was cut by 4 bases, the J end by 2 bases, with 14 bases between. Germline loops: CDR1 LNHDA, CDR2 SQIVND (reference sequence). CDR3 residues: CASSNNPTGQETQYF. The DNA of the CDR3 is TGTGCCAGTAGTAATAACCCGACAGGTCAAGAGACCCAGTACTTC.

The J gene is TRBJ1-2, the V gene TRBV25-1; D ambiguous. Germline CDR1 is MGHDK and CDR2 is SYGVNS. This CDR3 has 14 residues. Trimming left V 4 bases short and J 0 bases short, with 9 bases between. The CDR3: CASSGSIANYGYTF. CDR3 bases: TGTGCCAGCAGTGGATCCATAGCTAACTATGGCTACACCTTC.

Here the CDR3 reads CASTPRGQGSYEQYF. Here the CDR3 DNA reads TGTGCCAGCACCCCGAGGGGACAGGGAAGCTACGAGCAGTACTTC. This chain uses TRBV11-1 with TRBJ2-7; 9 bases map to TRBD1. CDR3 length equals 15 residues. The trim removed 7 bases at V and 3 bases at J, leaving 10 bases unmatched. Germline CDR1 and CDR2: SGHAT and FQDESV (reference sequence).

This sequence joins TRBV5-1 and TRBJ2-2; 7 bases agree with TRBD2. With 0 bases clipped from V and 0 bases from J, the junction kept 2 bases outside the gene matches. The CDR3 length is 16 residues. Per germline, CDR1 SGHRS and CDR2 YFSETQ. This chain's CDR3 is CASSLVAGANTGELFF. Here the CDR3 DNA reads TGCGCCAGCAGCTTGGTTGCGGGGGCGAACACCGGGGAGCTGTTTTTT.

Only one count was recorded for this clone. This chain's CDR3 is CASSRTSVSYNEQFF. The CDR3 DNA reads TGTGCCAGCAGTCGGACTAGCGTCTCCTACAATGAGCAGTTCTTC. The J gene is TRBJ2-1, the V gene TRBV6-8; 9 bases map to TRBD2. V shed 5 bases and J 0 bases; nucleotides not matched to a gene: 2. The CDR3 contains 15 residues. The germline CDR1 and CDR2 sequences are MNHGY and SAAAGT.

V usage is TRBV25-1 and J usage is TRBJ1-1, with D unresolved. V lost 1 base, J lost 3 bases, and 12 bases lay in between. This CDR3 spans 15 amino acids. Germline V CDR1 and CDR2: MGHDK, SYGVNS. CDR3 residues: CASSESGSRDTEAFF. The CDR3 region has the DNA TGTGCCAGCAGTGAATCGGGCTCTAGGGACACTGAAGCTTTCTTT.

The chain has TRBV6-1 and TRBJ2-3; no clear D. CDR1 and CDR2 (germline): MNHNS, SASEGT. The CDR3 sequence is 12 residues long. Trimming left V 4 bases short and J 3 bases short, with 5 bases between. The CDR3 here is CASSVLTDTQYF. The DNA for the CDR3 is TGTGCCAGCAGTGTCCTGACAGATACGCAGTATTTT.

This chain uses TRBV28 with TRBJ2-7; unclear D gene. Germline CDR1 MDHEN, CDR2 SYDVKM. V shed 3 bases and J shed 0 bases, with 9 bases lying between them. The length of the CDR3 is 14 residues. The CDR3, as DNA: TGTGCCAGCAGTTTCACAGTGGCCTCCTACGAGCAGTACTTC. Translated, it gives CASSFTVASYEQYF. The entire variable domain, with the rest obtained from reference TRBV28 and TRBJ2-7, is as follows: DVKVTQSSRYLVKRTGEKVFLECVQDMDHENMFWYRQDPGLGLRLIYFSYDVKMKEKGDIPEGYSVSREKKERFSLILESASTNQTSMYLCASSFTVASYEQYFGPGTRLTVT.

The V and J genes are TRBV7-9 and TRBJ1-3; the match to TRBD1 covers 8 bases. The CDR3 is 16 amino acids. The ends lost 4 bases at V and 3 bases at J; junction bases unmatched: 8. The V gene's germline CDR1 is SEHNR and CDR2 FQNEAQ (reference sequence). The CDR3 loop is CASSSSGGARGNTIYF. CDR3 nucleotide sequence: TGTGCCAGCAGCTCCTCAGGGGGCGCCCGTGGAAACACCATATATTTT.

The rearrangement joins TRBV5-6 to TRBJ1-2; TRBD1 matches 7 bases. The CDR3 has 14 amino acids. J lost 5 bases, V lost 4 bases, and 8 bases had no gene match. In germline, CDR1 is SGHDT, CDR2 YYEEEE. CDR3 sequence: CASSVQGNPYGYTF. In nucleotides, the CDR3 is TGTGCCAGCAGCGTACAGGGGAATCCTTATGGCTACACCTTC.